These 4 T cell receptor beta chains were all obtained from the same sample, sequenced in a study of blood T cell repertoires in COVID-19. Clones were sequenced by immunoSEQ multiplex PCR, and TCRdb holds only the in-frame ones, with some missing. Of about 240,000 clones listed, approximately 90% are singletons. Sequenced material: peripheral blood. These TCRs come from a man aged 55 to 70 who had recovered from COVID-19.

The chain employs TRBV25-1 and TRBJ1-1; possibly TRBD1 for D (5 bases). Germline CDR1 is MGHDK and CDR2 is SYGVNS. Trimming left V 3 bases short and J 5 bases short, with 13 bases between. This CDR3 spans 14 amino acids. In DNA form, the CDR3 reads TGTGCCAGCAGTGATCACCTAGGGGTGACTGAAGCTTTCTTT. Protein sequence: CASSDHLGVTEAFF.

In DNA, the CDR3 is TGCGCCAGGGAGGGACAGGGGCCGGATGGCTACACCTTC. Translated, it gives CAREGQGPDGYTF. This sequence joins TRBV23-1 and TRBJ1-2; 10 bases are shared with TRBD1. TRBV23-1 is an open reading frame whose function is uncertain. The V segment lost 9 bases and the J segment 6 bases; nucleotides outside the gene matches: 7. The CDR3 has 13 amino acids.

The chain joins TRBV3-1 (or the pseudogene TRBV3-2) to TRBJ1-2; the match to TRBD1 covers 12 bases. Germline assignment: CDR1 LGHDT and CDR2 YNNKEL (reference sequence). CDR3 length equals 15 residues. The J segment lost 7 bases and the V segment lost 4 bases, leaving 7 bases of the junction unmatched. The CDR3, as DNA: TGTGCCAGCAGCCGAACCCCGGGACAGGGGGCTGGCTACACCTTC. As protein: CASSRTPGQGAGYTF.

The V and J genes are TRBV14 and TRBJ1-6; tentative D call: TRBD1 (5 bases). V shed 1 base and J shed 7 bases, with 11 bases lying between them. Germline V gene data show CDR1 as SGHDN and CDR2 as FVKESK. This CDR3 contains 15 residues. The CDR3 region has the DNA TGTGCCAGCAGCCAAGGGCAGGGATTGAATTCACCCCTCCACTTT. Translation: CASSQGQGLNSPLHF. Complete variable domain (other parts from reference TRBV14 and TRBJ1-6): EAGVTQFPSHSVIEKGQTVTLRCDPISGHDNLYWYRRVMGKEIKFLLHFVKESKQDESGMPNNRFLAERTGGTYSTLKVQPAELEDSGVYFCASSQGQGLNSPLHFGNGTRLTVT.